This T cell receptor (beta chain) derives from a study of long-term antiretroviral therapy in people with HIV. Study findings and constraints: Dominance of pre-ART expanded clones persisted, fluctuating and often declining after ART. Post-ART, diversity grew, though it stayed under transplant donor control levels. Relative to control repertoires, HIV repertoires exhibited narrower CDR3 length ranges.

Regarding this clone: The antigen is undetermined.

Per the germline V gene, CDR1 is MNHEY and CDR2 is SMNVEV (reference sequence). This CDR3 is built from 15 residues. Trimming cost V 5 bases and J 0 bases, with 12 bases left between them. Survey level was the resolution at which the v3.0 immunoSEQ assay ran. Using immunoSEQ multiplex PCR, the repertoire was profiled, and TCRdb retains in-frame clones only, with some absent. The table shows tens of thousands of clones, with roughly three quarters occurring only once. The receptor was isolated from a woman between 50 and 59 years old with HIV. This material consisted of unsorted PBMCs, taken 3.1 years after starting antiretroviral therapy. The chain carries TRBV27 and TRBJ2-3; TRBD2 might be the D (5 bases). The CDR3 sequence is CASSMLAWSTDTQYF. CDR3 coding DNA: TGTGCCAGCAGTATGCTAGCATGGAGCACAGATACGCAGTATTTT.